This TCR beta chain was documented in a study of shared clonotypes between healthy human individuals (dated by TCRdb to 2018 to 2020). Describing the broader study: The cohort included a few men and a couple of women between 18 and 49 years of age. To increase sequencing depth and limit assay-specific biases, different laboratories used diverse techniques to prepare libraries and sequence TCR repertoires. Per donor, leukapheresis produced somewhere between about 0.94 and 9 billion PBMCs. To estimate repertoire size and how much clonotypes are shared between individuals, the study performed deep sequencing of blood TCR repertoires from a handful of healthy adults. For each donor, three plates each were used for CD4 naive and CD4 memory, two plates were used for CD8 naive, and one plate was used for CD8 memory.

The donors were healthy, HIV-negative adults who had no recently reported acute infections or vaccinations. Every donor was a Caucasian adult living in Nashville, Tennessee, USA. CD4+ T cells were enriched by magnetic negative selection; naive cells were then positively selected on CD45RA, and the negative fraction formed the memory subset. After blood collection by leukapheresis, PBMCs were isolated using Ficoll-Histopaque density gradient centrifugation and then cryopreserved in the vapor phase of liquid nitrogen. Analytical flow cytometry was used to check the purity and quantity of every magnetically sorted T cell population. Genomic DNA was isolated from every sorted fraction and measured by UV absorbance on a Nanodrop 2000c. Points on this clone: The antigen it binds to is not known. The input lacks base qualities; no much larger clone sits a single base away.

Using the deep immunoSEQ assay, multiplex PCR amplified TCR CDR3 regions from genomic DNA. For each cell subset, the extracted genomic DNA was distributed evenly across all wells of several immunoSEQ 96-well plates, and each plate served as one replicate. For sorted subsets, around 200 ng genomic DNA, equal to 30,000 or so T cell genomes, was loaded into each replicate PCR. Purified libraries were quantified with a Qubit 3.0 fluorometer, sized on a Bioanalyzer 2100, and re-quantified with the KAPA Library Quantification kit. Each immunoSEQ 96-well plate was sequenced on its own single-read 150-cycle Illumina NextSeq 550 flow cell. The original pipeline was this. The immunoSEQ output contained only junctional sequences without quality scores, so filtering could not match that applied to full-length reads. To assign V/J genes and CDR3, sequences were annotated against IMGT germline references using PyIR, a Python wrapper for IgBLAST v1.9. Reads were filtered out if the reads had weak V/J assignments (E-value above 1e-6), no CDR3, stop codons, out-of-frame junctions, or ambiguous translated residues. A V3J clonotype was defined by an identical inferred V gene, J gene, and CDR3 amino acid sequence. To compute the percentage overlap between repertoires, the number of shared unique clonotypes was divided by the size of the smaller repertoire. Three approaches were used to assess repertoire richness: RTK rarefaction, the Chao1 estimator, and Recon v2.1 estimates of unobserved clonotypes. OLGA was used to compute generation probabilities for all TCRbeta clonotypes that the gDNA method yielded from several donors. TCRdb stores this immuneACCESS table with in-frame sequences only. Part of the clones is absent; in the studies checked, under half of the shortfall reflects unresolved V genes, and no reason is known for the rest. V and J calls and clone size come straight from that table; D and trimming were deduced from the DNA. For this sample there are around 2.5 million clones; approximately 93% appear just once. About 0.34% of the sample is in the top ten clones.

Broader findings and caveats from the paper: Incomplete sequencing was indicated by rarefaction of sorted-subset datasets, despite the large sequencing depth. The genetic and exposure-history diversity represented was limited by the small number of donors. When a few donors were compared, the shared fraction of clonotypes was about 5% for naive CD4, about 4% for naive CD8, 2.3% for memory CD4, and around 0.4% for memory CD8. Clonotypes shared by all four sorted-subset donors showed higher generation probabilities than non-shared clonotypes. Pairwise subsampling indicated that sequencing depth was expected to affect the degree of clonotype sharing among donors. Sampling was restricted to blood, and TCR repertoires in tissues likely differ from the TCR repertoires found in blood. Naive subsets generally had larger estimated clonotype richness than memory subsets.

Cut back by 5 bases and 3 bases, the V and J ends lie 18 bases apart. From the cysteine up to the phenylalanine, the CDR3 has a length of 16 residues. Only the CDR3 DNA is retained, 48 bases long and in frame from the first base. Via the germline V gene (reference sequence), CDR1 is SEHNR and CDR2 FQNEAQ. The sequencing input was naive CD4+ T cells from PBMCs. Taken with the paper, the label for cell subset or site translates to: CD45RA+ positively selected. The sequence joins TRBV7-9 to TRBJ2-3; the D gene is perhaps TRBD2, on 5 matching bases. The clonotype originates from a man younger than 35 in good health. Some clones in this sample may be carry-over from other donors' samples. The DNA is TGTGCCAGCAGCCGAACACGGGGTTCGGGGACAGATACGCAGTATTTT. It specifies CASSRTRGSGTDTQYF.